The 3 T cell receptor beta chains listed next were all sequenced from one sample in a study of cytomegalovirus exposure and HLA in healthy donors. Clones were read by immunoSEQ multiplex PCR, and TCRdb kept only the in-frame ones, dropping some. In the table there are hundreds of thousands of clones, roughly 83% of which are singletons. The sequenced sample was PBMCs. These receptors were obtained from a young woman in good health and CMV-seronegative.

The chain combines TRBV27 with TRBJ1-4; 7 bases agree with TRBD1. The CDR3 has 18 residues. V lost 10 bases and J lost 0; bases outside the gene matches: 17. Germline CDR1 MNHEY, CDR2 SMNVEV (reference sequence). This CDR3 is CAKLARGTHRATNEKLFF. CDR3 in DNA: TGTGCCAAATTAGCCAGGGGGACCCACCGGGCAACTAATGAAAAACTGTTTTTT.

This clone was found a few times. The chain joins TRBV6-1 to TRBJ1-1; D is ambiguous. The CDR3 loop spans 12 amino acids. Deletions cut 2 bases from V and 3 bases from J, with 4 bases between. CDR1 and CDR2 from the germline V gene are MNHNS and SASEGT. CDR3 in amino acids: CASSERDTEAFF. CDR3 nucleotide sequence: TGTGCCAGCAGTGAACGAGACACTGAAGCTTTCTTT.

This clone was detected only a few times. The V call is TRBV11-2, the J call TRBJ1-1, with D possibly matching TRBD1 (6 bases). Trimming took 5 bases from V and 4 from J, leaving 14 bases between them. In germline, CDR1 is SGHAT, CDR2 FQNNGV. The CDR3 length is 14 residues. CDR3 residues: CASSEQGRGTEAFF. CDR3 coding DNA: TGTGCCAGCAGCGAACAGGGTAGGGGCACTGAAGCTTTCTTT.